This T cell receptor beta chain was sequenced during a study of cytomegalovirus exposure and HLA in healthy donors. Overall study context: Unique TCRs from HLA-typed donors, 70 million to 85 million of them, were held in an early data release.

The PCR contained 60 Vbeta and 13 Jbeta primers. Repertoires were generated with immunoSEQ multiplex PCR, while TCRdb's copy carries only in-frame clones and drops some. The sample contains more than 95,000 clones, more than 65% of which appear only once. Whole-study findings and limits: Later analysis identified a missense DCLRE1C variant that was linked to TCR beta V- and J-gene trimming. HLA allele associations emerged for some 16,000 TCR beta sequences in a later analysis, at 0.05 false discovery rate. Specificity for CMV antigens was confirmed in vitro for a few of the CMV-associated chains.

As to this clone: Its target is not known.

Between the trimmed V and J ends, which lost 8 bases and 0 bases, there was a span of 9 bases. Germline assignment: CDR1 SEHNR and CDR2 FQNEAQ (reference sequence). The CDR3 sequence is 13 residues long. Source material: PBMCs. The TCR originated in a woman younger than 35 in good health and CMV-seropositive. The chain joins TRBV7-9 to TRBJ2-3; no clear D. CDR3 DNA: TGTGCCAGCGCCCGGGTGAGCACAGATACGCAGTATTTT. It codes for CASARVSTDTQYF.